This is a list of T cell receptor beta chains from one sample in a study of blood T cell repertoires in COVID-19. The repertoire was sequenced with immunoSEQ multiplex PCR; TCRdb's copy has only in-frame clones and lacks some. The sample consists of roughly 160,000 clones, roughly 80% of them appearing once. Source material: PBMCs or T cells enriched from blood (not recorded which). The receptor set was obtained from a woman aged 40 to 49 with acute COVID-19. Both conserved end residues are part of each CDR3. A D gene is named only where the DNA matches it firmly. Clone size, where shown, is once, few, many, or a class for clones that have expanded.

clone_size: NA
v_call: TRBV9
d_call: TRBD2
j_call: TRBJ2-1
cdr3_nt: TGTGCCAGCAGCGTAGCACCGACTAGCGGGAGGGGCAATGAGCAGTTCTTC
cdr3_aa: CASSVAPTSGRGNEQFF

clone_size: NA
v_call: TRBV6-1
d_call: TRBD1
j_call: TRBJ1-1
cdr3_nt: TGTGCCAGCAGTGAAGTACAGGGGGCTGAAGCTTTCTTT
cdr3_aa: CASSEVQGAEAFF

clone_size: NA
v_call: TRBV28
d_call: NA
j_call: TRBJ1-2
cdr3_nt: TGTGCCAGCAGTTTCACGAGCCCCGGGGGATTCTATGGCTACACCTTC
cdr3_aa: CASSFTSPGGFYGYTF

clone_size: NA
v_call: TRBV6-5
d_call: NA
j_call: TRBJ1-3
cdr3_nt: TGTGCCAGCAGGGGCGGGGGGTATTCTGGAAACACCATATATTTT
cdr3_aa: CASRGGGYSGNTIYF

clone_size: NA
v_call: TRBV18
d_call: TRBD2
j_call: TRBJ2-7
cdr3_nt: TGTGCCAGCTCCCCGGCAGCGGGATACTCCTACGAGCAGTACTTC
cdr3_aa: CASSPAAGYSYEQYF

clone_size: NA
v_call: TRBV29-1
d_call: TRBD2
j_call: TRBJ2-1
cdr3_nt: TGCAGCGTGACTAGCGTCCGAGCCAACAATGAGCAGTTCTTC
cdr3_aa: CSVTSVRANNEQFF

clone_size: NA
v_call: TRBV7-2
d_call: NA
j_call: TRBJ2-2
cdr3_nt: TGTGCCAGCAGCTACAGGGCTAGGCACACCGGGGAGCTGTTTTTT
cdr3_aa: CASSYRARHTGELFF

clone_size: few
v_call: TRBV19
d_call: TRBD1
j_call: TRBJ1-1
cdr3_nt: TGTGCCAGTAGTATATCCCCAGGGGGCGAAGCTTTCTTT
cdr3_aa: CASSISPGGEAFF

clone_size: NA
v_call: TRBV27
d_call: TRBD1
j_call: TRBJ1-2
cdr3_nt: TGTGCCAGCAGTTTTTACACCATGGGACAGGGGACGGATGGCTACACCTTC
cdr3_aa: CASSFYTMGQGTDGYTF

clone_size: few
v_call: TRBV27
d_call: TRBD2
j_call: TRBJ2-1
cdr3_nt: TGTGCCAGCAGTTTATCAGAGCGACTAGCGGGAGTCGAGCAGTTCTTC
cdr3_aa: CASSLSERLAGVEQFF

clone_size: NA
v_call: TRBV9
d_call: NA
j_call: TRBJ2-3
cdr3_nt: TGTGCCAGCAGCGAGGGGGAGGGCCGGGCAGATACGCAGTATTTT
cdr3_aa: CASSEGEGRADTQYF

clone_size: NA
v_call: TRBV29-1
d_call: NA
j_call: TRBJ2-1
cdr3_nt: TGCAGCGCGCGACCGCCAGGGGCCTACAATGAGCAGTTCTTC
cdr3_aa: CSARPPGAYNEQFF

clone_size: NA
v_call: TRBV5-6
d_call: TRBD2
j_call: TRBJ2-2
cdr3_nt: TGTGCCAGCAGCTTGTTGCCCGGACTAGCGGGGACCGGGGAGCTGTTTTTT
cdr3_aa: CASSLLPGLAGTGELFF

clone_size: NA
v_call: TRBV7-9
d_call: TRBD2
j_call: TRBJ2-1
cdr3_nt: TGTGCCAGCAGCCCATGGACTAGCGGGAGAGCCTCCTACAATGAGCAGTTCTTC
cdr3_aa: CASSPWTSGRASYNEQFF

clone_size: NA
v_call: TRBV5-1
d_call: TRBD2
j_call: TRBJ2-7
cdr3_nt: TGCGCCAGCAGCTTATTAGCGGGCGTGAGCTCCTACGAGCAGTACTTC
cdr3_aa: CASSLLAGVSSYEQYF

clone_size: NA
v_call: TRBV11-2
d_call: NA
j_call: TRBJ1-1
cdr3_nt: TGTGCCAGCAGCCCGAGGACAGAGACCACTGAAGCTTTCTTT
cdr3_aa: CASSPRTETTEAFF

clone_size: NA
v_call: TRBV19
d_call: TRBD2
j_call: TRBJ2-7
cdr3_nt: TGTGCCAGTAGTATCGCTAGCGGGAGTGCCTACGAGCAGTACTTC
cdr3_aa: CASSIASGSAYEQYF

clone_size: NA
v_call: TRBV9
d_call: TRBD2
j_call: TRBJ2-3
cdr3_nt: TGTGCCAGCAGCGCCCTCCTAGCGGGAGGCACAGATACGCAGTATTTT
cdr3_aa: CASSALLAGGTDTQYF

clone_size: many
v_call: TRBV5-6
d_call: TRBD1
j_call: TRBJ2-7
cdr3_nt: TGTGCCAGCAGCTGGGACAGGGCAAACGAGCAGTACTTC
cdr3_aa: CASSWDRANEQYF

clone_size: few
v_call: TRBV2
d_call: NA
j_call: TRBJ1-1
cdr3_nt: TGTGCCAGCATGAGCACTGAAGCTTTCTTT
cdr3_aa: CASMSTEAFF

clone_size: NA
v_call: TRBV23-1
d_call: TRBD2
j_call: TRBJ2-1
cdr3_nt: TGCGCCAGCAGTCAGTCGCGGGAGCTGCGCGATGAGCAGTTCTTC
cdr3_aa: CASSQSRELRDEQFF

clone_size: NA
v_call: TRBV11-2
d_call: TRBD2
j_call: TRBJ2-5
cdr3_nt: TGTGCCAGCAGCTCGGGAGGAGAGACCCAGTACTTC
cdr3_aa: CASSSGGETQYF

clone_size: NA
v_call: TRBV4-1
d_call: TRBD1
j_call: TRBJ2-2
cdr3_nt: TGCGCCAGCAGCACTGGACAGGGTAACGGGGAGCTGTTTTTT
cdr3_aa: CASSTGQGNGELFF

clone_size: NA
v_call: TRBV5-6
d_call: TRBD1
j_call: TRBJ1-2
cdr3_nt: TGTGCCAGCAGGAACGGACAGGGTATCTATGGCTACACCTTC
cdr3_aa: CASRNGQGIYGYTF

clone_size: NA
v_call: TRBV5-1
d_call: NA
j_call: TRBJ1-6
cdr3_nt: TGCGCCAGCAGCTCCGGGGAATCACCCCTCCACTTT
cdr3_aa: CASSSGESPLHF

clone_size: NA
v_call: TRBV2
d_call: TRBD2
j_call: TRBJ2-1
cdr3_nt: TGTGCCAGCAGAGTACTAGCGGGAGGGTACAATGAGCAGTTCTTC
cdr3_aa: CASRVLAGGYNEQFF

clone_size: few
v_call: TRBV19
d_call: NA
j_call: TRBJ1-3
cdr3_nt: TGTGCCAGCAAGAAAGGGCAGGGTAGAAACACCATATATTTT
cdr3_aa: CASKKGQGRNTIYF

clone_size: NA
v_call: TRBV4-2
d_call: TRBD2
j_call: TRBJ2-2
cdr3_nt: TGTGCCAGCAGCCAAGAGCTAGCGGGAGTCACCGGGGAGCTGTTTTTT
cdr3_aa: CASSQELAGVTGELFF

clone_size: NA
v_call: TRBV27
d_call: NA
j_call: TRBJ1-1
cdr3_nt: TGTGCCAGCAGTTTAAAATCGACGGGGGAGACTGAAGCTTTCTTT
cdr3_aa: CASSLKSTGETEAFF

clone_size: NA
v_call: TRBV7-9
d_call: TRBD2
j_call: TRBJ2-1
cdr3_nt: TGTGCCAGCAGCTTGGAGCGGGAGAAGAATGAGCAGTTCTTC
cdr3_aa: CASSLEREKNEQFF

clone_size: NA
v_call: TRBV10-3
d_call: TRBD2
j_call: TRBJ2-1
cdr3_nt: TGTGCCATCAGGACTAGCGGATACAATGAGCAGTTCTTC
cdr3_aa: CAIRTSGYNEQFF

clone_size: NA
v_call: TRBV5-1
d_call: NA
j_call: TRBJ1-2
cdr3_nt: TGCGCCAGCAGCTTGGAGGTCCCTAGTGGGGGCTACACCTTC
cdr3_aa: CASSLEVPSGGYTF

clone_size: NA
v_call: TRBV14
d_call: NA
j_call: TRBJ1-5
cdr3_nt: TGTGCCAGCAGCCAAGCAAATCAGCCCCAGCATTTT
cdr3_aa: CASSQANQPQHF

clone_size: NA
v_call: TRBV5-4
d_call: TRBD2
j_call: TRBJ2-7
cdr3_nt: TGTGCCAGCAGCATGGGACTAGCGGGAGTGACGGCCTACGAGCAGTACTTC
cdr3_aa: CASSMGLAGVTAYEQYF

clone_size: NA
v_call: TRBV9
d_call: NA
j_call: TRBJ2-6
cdr3_nt: TGTGCCAGCAGCTCCCCGGGGACTGGGGCCAACGTCCTGACTTTC
cdr3_aa: CASSSPGTGANVLTF

clone_size: NA
v_call: TRBV3-1/TRBV3-2
d_call: NA
j_call: TRBJ1-1
cdr3_nt: TGTGCCAGCAGCCCCACTGGCACTGAAGCTTTCTTT
cdr3_aa: CASSPTGTEAFF

clone_size: NA
v_call: TRBV6-5
d_call: TRBD2
j_call: TRBJ2-1
cdr3_nt: TGTGCCAGCAGTCCTAGCGGGGTCTACAATGAGCAGTTCTTC
cdr3_aa: CASSPSGVYNEQFF

clone_size: NA
v_call: TRBV25-1
d_call: NA
j_call: TRBJ1-1
cdr3_nt: TGTGCCAGCAGTGAAATGAGGGGTGGGGGGGCTTTCTTT
cdr3_aa: CASSEMRGGGAFF

clone_size: NA
v_call: TRBV21-1
d_call: NA
j_call: TRBJ2-1
cdr3_nt: TGTGCCAGCAGCAAATTAATCGGCGGGAGGTCCTACAATGAGCAGTTCTTC
cdr3_aa: CASSKLIGGRSYNEQFF

clone_size: NA
v_call: TRBV7-9
d_call: NA
j_call: TRBJ1-4
cdr3_nt: TGTGCCAGCAGCTTAGGGTCAGTCGAAAAACTGTTTTTT
cdr3_aa: CASSLGSVEKLFF

clone_size: NA
v_call: TRBV7-2
d_call: NA
j_call: TRBJ2-1
cdr3_nt: TGTGCCAGCAGCTTACTTGGCGGGCCCTCCTACAATGAGCAGTTCTTC
cdr3_aa: CASSLLGGPSYNEQFF

clone_size: NA
v_call: TRBV7-9
d_call: NA
j_call: TRBJ2-1
cdr3_nt: TGTGCCAGCAGCGCGGCAGGGGAGCAGTTCTTC
cdr3_aa: CASSAAGEQFF

clone_size: few
v_call: TRBV19
d_call: TRBD1
j_call: TRBJ1-1
cdr3_nt: TGTGCCAGTAGTTCCTTACAGGGGTTCAGCGGTGAAGCTTTCTTT
cdr3_aa: CASSSLQGFSGEAFF

clone_size: NA
v_call: TRBV5-1
d_call: TRBD2
j_call: TRBJ2-1
cdr3_nt: TGCGCCAGCAGCTTCATAGCGGGAGGCTCCTACAATGAGCAGTTCTTC
cdr3_aa: CASSFIAGGSYNEQFF

clone_size: NA
v_call: TRBV20-1
d_call: TRBD2
j_call: TRBJ2-3
cdr3_nt: TGCAGTGCTAGTACGTCTAGCGGGAATCGTAAGGTCACAGATACGCAGTATTTT
cdr3_aa: CSASTSSGNRKVTDTQYF

clone_size: NA
v_call: TRBV5-1
d_call: TRBD1
j_call: TRBJ1-6
cdr3_nt: TGCGCCAGCAGCTGGACAGGCCAAAATTCACCCCTCCACTTT
cdr3_aa: CASSWTGQNSPLHF

clone_size: few
v_call: TRBV18
d_call: TRBD1
j_call: TRBJ2-7
cdr3_nt: TGTGCCAGCTCACCTGGGGGACAGGACCACTACGAGCAGTACTTC
cdr3_aa: CASSPGGQDHYEQYF

clone_size: NA
v_call: TRBV28
d_call: NA
j_call: TRBJ1-4
cdr3_nt: TGTGCCAGCAGTTTCAGGGTCTCGGAAGAAAAACTGTTTTTT
cdr3_aa: CASSFRVSEEKLFF

clone_size: NA
v_call: TRBV6-1
d_call: TRBD2
j_call: TRBJ2-1
cdr3_nt: TGTGCCAGCAGTGAGGGTAGCGGGTTTTCCTACAATGAGCAGTTCTTC
cdr3_aa: CASSEGSGFSYNEQFF

clone_size: NA
v_call: TRBV14
d_call: TRBD2
j_call: TRBJ2-1
cdr3_nt: TGTGCCAGCAGCCTTCTAGCGGGCCTCTACAATGAGCAGTTCTTC
cdr3_aa: CASSLLAGLYNEQFF

clone_size: NA
v_call: TRBV11-2
d_call: NA
j_call: TRBJ2-7
cdr3_nt: TGTGCCAGCAGCTCCCTGCGGATCTACGAGCAGTACTTC
cdr3_aa: CASSSLRIYEQYF

clone_size: NA
v_call: TRBV10-3
d_call: TRBD1
j_call: TRBJ2-1
cdr3_nt: TGTGCCATCAGTGAGAAGACAGGGGGCGCTTCGTGGCAGTTCTTC
cdr3_aa: CAISEKTGGASWQFF

clone_size: NA
v_call: TRBV15
d_call: NA
j_call: TRBJ2-1
cdr3_nt: TGTGCCACCCTTACGGAGCTTGCAGGAGGCAATGAGCAGTTCTTC
cdr3_aa: CATLTELAGGNEQFF

clone_size: NA
v_call: TRBV7-9
d_call: NA
j_call: TRBJ2-1
cdr3_nt: TGTGCCAGCAGCCATCCCGGAGGACGGACGAGCCACGGGCAGTTCTTC
cdr3_aa: CASSHPGGRTSHGQFF

clone_size: NA
v_call: TRBV27
d_call: NA
j_call: TRBJ1-4
cdr3_nt: TGTGCCAGCAGTTTCCAGGGGCCCGGAAGGGAAAAACTGTTTTTT
cdr3_aa: CASSFQGPGREKLFF

clone_size: NA
v_call: TRBV30
d_call: NA
j_call: TRBJ1-4
cdr3_nt: TGTGCCTGGAGACCCGGTAATGAAAAACTGTTTTTT
cdr3_aa: CAWRPGNEKLFF

clone_size: NA
v_call: TRBV5-6
d_call: TRBD2
j_call: TRBJ2-5
cdr3_nt: TGTGCCAGCAGCTTGGCGCCAGCGGGAGGGCGCGAGACCCAGTACTTC
cdr3_aa: CASSLAPAGGRETQYF

clone_size: NA
v_call: TRBV11-2
d_call: TRBD1
j_call: TRBJ2-7
cdr3_nt: TGTGCCAGCAGCTTAGCACGGGACAGGTTCCCCTCCGAGCAGTACTTC
cdr3_aa: CASSLARDRFPSEQYF

clone_size: few
v_call: TRBV10-3
d_call: NA
j_call: TRBJ1-1
cdr3_nt: TGTGCCATCAGCAGGCAGCAGAACACTGAAGCTTTCTTT
cdr3_aa: CAISRQQNTEAFF

clone_size: NA
v_call: TRBV12-3/TRBV12-4
d_call: NA
j_call: TRBJ1-1
cdr3_nt: TGTGCCAGCAGTTTAGCCAGGAATGAAGCTTTCTTT
cdr3_aa: CASSLARNEAFF